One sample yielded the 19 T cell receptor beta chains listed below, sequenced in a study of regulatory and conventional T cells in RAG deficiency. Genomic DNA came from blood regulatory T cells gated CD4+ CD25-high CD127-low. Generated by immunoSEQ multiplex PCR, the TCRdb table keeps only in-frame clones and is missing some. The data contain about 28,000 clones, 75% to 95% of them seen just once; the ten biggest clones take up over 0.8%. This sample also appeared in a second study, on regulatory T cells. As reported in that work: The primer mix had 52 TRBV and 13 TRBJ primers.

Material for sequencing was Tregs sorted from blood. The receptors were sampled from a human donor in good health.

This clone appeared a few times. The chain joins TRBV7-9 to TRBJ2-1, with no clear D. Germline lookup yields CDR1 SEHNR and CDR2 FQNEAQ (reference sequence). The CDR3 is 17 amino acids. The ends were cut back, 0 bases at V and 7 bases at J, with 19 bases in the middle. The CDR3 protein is CASSLAKRVPSSNEQFF. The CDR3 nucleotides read TGTGCCAGCAGCTTAGCGAAAAGGGTCCCCTCATCGAATGAGCAGTTCTTC. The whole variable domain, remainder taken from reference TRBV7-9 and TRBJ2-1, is DTGVSQNPRHKITKRGQNVTFRCDPISEHNRLYWYRQTLGQGPEFLTYFQNEAQLEKSRLLSDRFSAERPKGSFSTLEIQRTEQGDSAMYLCASSLAKRVPSSNEQFFGPGTRLTVL.

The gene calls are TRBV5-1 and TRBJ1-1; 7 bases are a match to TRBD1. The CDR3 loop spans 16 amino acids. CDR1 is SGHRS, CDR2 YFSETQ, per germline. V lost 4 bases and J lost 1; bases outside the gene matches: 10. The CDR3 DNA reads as TGCGCCAGCAGCCCGGTTGGAGGGGGCCGGAACACTGAAGCTTTCTTT. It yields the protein CASSPVGGGRNTEAFF.

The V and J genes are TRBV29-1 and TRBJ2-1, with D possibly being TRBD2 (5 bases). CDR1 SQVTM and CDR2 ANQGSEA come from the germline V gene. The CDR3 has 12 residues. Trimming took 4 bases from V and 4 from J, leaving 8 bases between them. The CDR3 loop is CSVVEDYNEQFF. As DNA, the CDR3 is TGCAGCGTTGTGGAGGATTACAATGAGCAGTTCTTC.

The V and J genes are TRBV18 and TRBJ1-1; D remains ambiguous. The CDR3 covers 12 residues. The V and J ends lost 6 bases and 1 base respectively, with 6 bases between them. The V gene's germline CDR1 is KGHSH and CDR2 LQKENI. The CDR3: CASSPRNTEAFF. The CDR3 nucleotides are TGTGCCAGCTCGCCCAGGAACACTGAAGCTTTCTTT.

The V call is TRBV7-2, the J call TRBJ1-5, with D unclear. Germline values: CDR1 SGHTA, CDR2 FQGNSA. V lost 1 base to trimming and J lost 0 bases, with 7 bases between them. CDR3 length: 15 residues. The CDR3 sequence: CASSLGAHSNQPQHF. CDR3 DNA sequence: TGTGCCAGCAGCTTAGGTGCTCATAGCAATCAGCCCCAGCATTTT.

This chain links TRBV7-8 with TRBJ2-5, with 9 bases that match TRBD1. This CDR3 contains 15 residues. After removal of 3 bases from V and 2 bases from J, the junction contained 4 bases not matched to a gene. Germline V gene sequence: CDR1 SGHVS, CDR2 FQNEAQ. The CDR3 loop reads CASSFLGQGQETQYF. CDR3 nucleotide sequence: TGTGCCAGCAGCTTCTTGGGACAGGGACAAGAGACCCAGTACTTC.

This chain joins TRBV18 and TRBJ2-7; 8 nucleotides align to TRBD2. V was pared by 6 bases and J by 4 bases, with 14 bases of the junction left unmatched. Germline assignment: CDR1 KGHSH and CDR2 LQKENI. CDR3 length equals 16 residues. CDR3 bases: TGTGCCAGCTCCCCTTGGGGTAGCGGGGAAACTTACGAGCAGTACTTC. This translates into CASSPWGSGETYEQYF.

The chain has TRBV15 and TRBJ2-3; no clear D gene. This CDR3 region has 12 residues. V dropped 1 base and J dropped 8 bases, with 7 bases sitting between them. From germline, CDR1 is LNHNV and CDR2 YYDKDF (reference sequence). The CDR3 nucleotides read TGTGCCACCAGCAGAGCTACGGGTACGCAGTATTTT. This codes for CATSRATGTQYF.

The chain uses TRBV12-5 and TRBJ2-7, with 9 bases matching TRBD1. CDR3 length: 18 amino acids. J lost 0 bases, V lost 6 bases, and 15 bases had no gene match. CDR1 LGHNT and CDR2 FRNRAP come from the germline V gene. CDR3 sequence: CASGSRDRENFNSYEQYF. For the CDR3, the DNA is TGTGCTAGTGGGAGCCGGGACAGGGAAAATTTTAACTCCTACGAGCAGTACTTC.

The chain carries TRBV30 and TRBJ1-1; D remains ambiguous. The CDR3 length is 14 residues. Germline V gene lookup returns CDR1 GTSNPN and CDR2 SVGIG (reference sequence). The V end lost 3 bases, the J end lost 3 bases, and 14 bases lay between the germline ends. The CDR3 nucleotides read TGTGCCTGGAGCTGGGCAGTTAAGCACACTGAAGCTTTCTTT. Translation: CAWSWAVKHTEAFF.

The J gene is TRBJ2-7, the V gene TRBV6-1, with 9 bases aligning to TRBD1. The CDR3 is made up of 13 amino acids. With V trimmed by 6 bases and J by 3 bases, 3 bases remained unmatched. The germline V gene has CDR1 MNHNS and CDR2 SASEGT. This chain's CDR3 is CASRGTGSYEQYF. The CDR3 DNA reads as TGTGCCAGCAGGGGGACAGGGAGCTACGAGCAGTACTTC.

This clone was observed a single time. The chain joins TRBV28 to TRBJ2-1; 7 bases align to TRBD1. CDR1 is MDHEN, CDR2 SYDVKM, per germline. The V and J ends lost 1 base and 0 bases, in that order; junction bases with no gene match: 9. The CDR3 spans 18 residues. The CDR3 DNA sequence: TGTGCCAGCAGTTTATCCAGGGGGTTAAGGAGCTCCTACAATGAGCAGTTCTTC. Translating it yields CASSLSRGLRSSYNEQFF.

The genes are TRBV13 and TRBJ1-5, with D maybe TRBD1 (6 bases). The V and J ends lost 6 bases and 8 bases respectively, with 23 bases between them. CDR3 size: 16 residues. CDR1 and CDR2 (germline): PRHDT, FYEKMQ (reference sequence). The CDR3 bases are TGTGCCAGCAGTTTAAGCCGACAGGAACGAGGGAAGCCCCAGCATTTT. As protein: CASSLSRQERGKPQHF.

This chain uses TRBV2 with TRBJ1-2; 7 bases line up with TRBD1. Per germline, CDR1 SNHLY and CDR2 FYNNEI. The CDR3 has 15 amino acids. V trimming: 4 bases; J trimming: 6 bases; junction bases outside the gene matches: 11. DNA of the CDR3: TGTGCCAGCAGTGGTCAGGACAGGTACTCTCATGGCTACACCTTC. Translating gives CASSGQDRYSHGYTF.

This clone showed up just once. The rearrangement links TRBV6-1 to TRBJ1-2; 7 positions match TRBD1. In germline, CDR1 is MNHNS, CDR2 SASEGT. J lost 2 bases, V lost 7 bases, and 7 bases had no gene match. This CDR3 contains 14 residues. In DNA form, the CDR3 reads TGTGCCAGCACGCCAGGGGGGGCGAACTATGGCTACACCTTC. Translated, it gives CASTPGGANYGYTF.

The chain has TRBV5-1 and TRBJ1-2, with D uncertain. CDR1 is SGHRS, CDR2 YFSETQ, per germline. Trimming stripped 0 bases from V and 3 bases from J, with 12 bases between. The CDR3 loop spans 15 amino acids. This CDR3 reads CASSLGGEDHYGYTF. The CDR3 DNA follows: TGCGCCAGCAGCTTGGGGGGAGAGGATCACTATGGCTACACCTTC.

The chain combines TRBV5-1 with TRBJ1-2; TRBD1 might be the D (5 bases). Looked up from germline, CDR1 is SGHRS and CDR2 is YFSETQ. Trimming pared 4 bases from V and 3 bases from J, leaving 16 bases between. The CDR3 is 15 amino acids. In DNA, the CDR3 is TGCGCCAGCAGCGAAGGTTGGGGGACTGACTATGGCTACACCTTC. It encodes CASSEGWGTDYGYTF.

The CDR3, as DNA: TGCGCCAGCAGCCAAGAGTGGGCGGCATTAAGCAATCAGCCCCAGCATTTT. It yields the protein CASSQEWAALSNQPQHF. The chain recombines TRBV4-1 with TRBJ1-5, with D hard to call. Germline values: CDR1 MGHRA, CDR2 YSYEKL. The V end was cut by 0 bases, the J end by 1 base, with 13 bases between. The CDR3 contains 17 residues.

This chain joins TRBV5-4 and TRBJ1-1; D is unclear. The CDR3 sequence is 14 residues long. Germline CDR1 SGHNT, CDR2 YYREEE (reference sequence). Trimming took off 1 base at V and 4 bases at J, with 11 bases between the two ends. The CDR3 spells CASSLQARSTEAFF. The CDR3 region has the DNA TGTGCCAGCAGCTTGCAGGCGAGGAGCACTGAAGCTTTCTTT.